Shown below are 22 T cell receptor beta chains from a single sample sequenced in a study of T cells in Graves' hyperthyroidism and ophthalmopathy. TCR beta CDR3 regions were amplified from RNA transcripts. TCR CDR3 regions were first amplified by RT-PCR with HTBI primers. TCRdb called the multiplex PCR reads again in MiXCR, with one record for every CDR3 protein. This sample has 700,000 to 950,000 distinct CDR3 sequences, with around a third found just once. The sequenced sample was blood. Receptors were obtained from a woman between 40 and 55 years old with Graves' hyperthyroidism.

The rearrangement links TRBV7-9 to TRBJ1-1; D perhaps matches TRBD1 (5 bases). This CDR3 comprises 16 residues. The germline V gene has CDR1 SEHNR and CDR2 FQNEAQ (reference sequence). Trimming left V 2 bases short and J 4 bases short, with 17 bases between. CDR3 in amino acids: CASSLIRDVWGTEAFF. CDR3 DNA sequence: TGTGCCAGCAGCTTAATCCGGGACGTCTGGGGCACTGAAGCTTTCTTT. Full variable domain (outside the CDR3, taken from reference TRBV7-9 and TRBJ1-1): DTGVSQNPRHKITKRGQNVTFRCDPISEHNRLYWYRQTLGQGPEFLTYFQNEAQLEKSRLLSDRFSAERPKGSFSTLEIQRTEQGDSAMYLCASSLIRDVWGTEAFFGQGTRLTVV.

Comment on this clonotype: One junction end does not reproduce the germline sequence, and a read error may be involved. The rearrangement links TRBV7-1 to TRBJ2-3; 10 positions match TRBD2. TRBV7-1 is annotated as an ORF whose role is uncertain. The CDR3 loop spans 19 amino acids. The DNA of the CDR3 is TGTGCCGGCAGCTCCACCAAATCGAGCGGGAGGGCCAAGCCAGATACGCAGTATTTT. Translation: CAGSSTKSSGRAKPDTQYF.

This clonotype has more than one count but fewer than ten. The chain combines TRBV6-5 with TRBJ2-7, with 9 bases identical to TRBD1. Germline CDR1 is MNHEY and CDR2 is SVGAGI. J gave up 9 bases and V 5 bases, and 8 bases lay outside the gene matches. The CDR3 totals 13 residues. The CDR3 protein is CASSLGQGMGQYF. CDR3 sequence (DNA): TGTGCCAGCAGTCTGGGACAGGGTATGGGGCAGTACTTC.

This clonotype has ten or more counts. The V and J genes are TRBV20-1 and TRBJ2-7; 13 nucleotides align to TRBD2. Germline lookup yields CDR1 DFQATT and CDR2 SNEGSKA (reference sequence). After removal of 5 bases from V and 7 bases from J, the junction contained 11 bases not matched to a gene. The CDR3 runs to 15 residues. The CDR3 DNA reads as TGCAGTGCTTCTACAACTAGCGGGAGGGAGGGGGAGCAGTACTTC. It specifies CSASTTSGREGEQYF.

The CDR3 nucleotides read TGTGCCAGCACTCCCGGGACAGGCACAGATACGCAGTATTTT. Protein: CASTPGTGTDTQYF. The rearrangement joins TRBV6-5 to TRBJ2-3, with TRBD1 matching 7 bases. The trim removed 7 bases at V and 1 base at J, leaving 5 bases unmatched. This CDR3 contains 14 residues. In germline, CDR1 is MNHEY, CDR2 SVGAGI.

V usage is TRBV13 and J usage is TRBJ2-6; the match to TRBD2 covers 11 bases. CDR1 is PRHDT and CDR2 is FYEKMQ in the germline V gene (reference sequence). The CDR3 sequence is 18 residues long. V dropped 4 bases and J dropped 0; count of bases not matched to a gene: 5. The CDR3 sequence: CASSSGTSGSSGANVLTF. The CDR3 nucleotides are TGTGCCAGCAGCTCCGGGACTAGCGGATCCTCTGGGGCCAACGTCCTGACTTTC.

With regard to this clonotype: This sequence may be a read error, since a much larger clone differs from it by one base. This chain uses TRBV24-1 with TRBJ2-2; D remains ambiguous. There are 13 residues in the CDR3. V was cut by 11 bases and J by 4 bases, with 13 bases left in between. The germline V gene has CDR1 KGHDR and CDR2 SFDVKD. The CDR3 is CAIAPESTGELFF. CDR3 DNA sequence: TGTGCCATCGCCCCAGAGAGCACCGGGGAGCTGTTTTTT.

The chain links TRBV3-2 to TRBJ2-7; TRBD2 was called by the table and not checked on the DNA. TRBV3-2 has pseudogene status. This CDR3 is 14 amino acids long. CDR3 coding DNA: TGTGCCAGCAGCCAATTCCCTCCTCCGGGGGGGTCGTTCTTC. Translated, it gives CASSQFPPPGGSFF.

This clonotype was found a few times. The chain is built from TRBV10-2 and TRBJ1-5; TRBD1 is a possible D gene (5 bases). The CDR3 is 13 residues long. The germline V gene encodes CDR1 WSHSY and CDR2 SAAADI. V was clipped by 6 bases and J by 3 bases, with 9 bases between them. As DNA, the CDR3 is TGCGCCAGCAGGGCCAGGGCCAATCAGCCCCAGCATTTT. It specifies CASRARANQPQHF.

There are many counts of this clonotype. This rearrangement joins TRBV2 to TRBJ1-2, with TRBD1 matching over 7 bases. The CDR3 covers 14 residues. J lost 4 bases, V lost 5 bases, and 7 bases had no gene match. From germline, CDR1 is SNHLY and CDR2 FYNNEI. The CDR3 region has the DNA TGTGCCAGCAGTTCACAGGGGTTCGGCTATGGCTACACCTTC. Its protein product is CASSSQGFGYGYTF.

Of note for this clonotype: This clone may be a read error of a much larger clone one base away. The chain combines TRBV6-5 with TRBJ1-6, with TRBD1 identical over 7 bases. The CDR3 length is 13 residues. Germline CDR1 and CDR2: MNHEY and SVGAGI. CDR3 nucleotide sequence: TGTGCCATCAGTTACAGGGGCAATTCACCCCTCCACTTT. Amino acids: CAISYRGNSPLHF.

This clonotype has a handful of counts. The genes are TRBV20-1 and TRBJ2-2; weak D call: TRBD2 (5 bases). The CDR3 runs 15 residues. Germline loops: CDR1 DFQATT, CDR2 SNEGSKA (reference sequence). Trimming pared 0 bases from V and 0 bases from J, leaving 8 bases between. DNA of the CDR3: TGCAGTGCTAGAGATTGGCGGGCGAACACCGGGGAGCTGTTTTTT. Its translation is CSARDWRANTGELFF.

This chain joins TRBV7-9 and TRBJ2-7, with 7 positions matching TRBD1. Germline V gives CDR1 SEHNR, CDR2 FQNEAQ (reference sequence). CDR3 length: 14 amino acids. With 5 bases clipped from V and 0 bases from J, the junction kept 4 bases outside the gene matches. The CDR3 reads CASSQPGGSYEQYF. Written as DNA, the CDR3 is TGTGCCAGCAGCCAACCAGGGGGCTCCTACGAGCAGTACTTC.

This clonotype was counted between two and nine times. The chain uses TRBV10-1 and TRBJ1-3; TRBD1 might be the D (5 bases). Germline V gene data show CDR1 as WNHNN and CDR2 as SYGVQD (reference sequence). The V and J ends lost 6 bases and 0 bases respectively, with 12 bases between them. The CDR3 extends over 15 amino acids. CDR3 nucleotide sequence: TGCGCCAGCAGAGTGACAGTCACCTCTGGAAACACCATATATTTT. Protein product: CASRVTVTSGNTIYF.

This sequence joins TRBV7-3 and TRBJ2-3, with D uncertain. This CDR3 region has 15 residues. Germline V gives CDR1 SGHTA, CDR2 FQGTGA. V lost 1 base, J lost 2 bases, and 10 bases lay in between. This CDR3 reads CASSLNPPDTDTQYF. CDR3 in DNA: TGTGCCAGCAGCTTAAACCCTCCAGACACAGATACGCAGTATTTT.

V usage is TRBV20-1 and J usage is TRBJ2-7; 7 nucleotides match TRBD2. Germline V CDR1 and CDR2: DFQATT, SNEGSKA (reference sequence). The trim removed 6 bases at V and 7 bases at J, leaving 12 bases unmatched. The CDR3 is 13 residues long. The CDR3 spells CSAQTSPFTEQYF. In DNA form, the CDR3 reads TGCAGTGCCCAGACTAGCCCTTTTACTGAGCAGTACTTC.

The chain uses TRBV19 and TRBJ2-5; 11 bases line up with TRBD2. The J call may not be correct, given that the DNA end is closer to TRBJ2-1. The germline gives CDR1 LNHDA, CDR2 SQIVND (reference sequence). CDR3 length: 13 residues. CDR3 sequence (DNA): TGTGCCAGTTCTAGCGGGAGGAGGAATGAGCAGTTCTTC. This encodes CASSSGRRNEQFF.

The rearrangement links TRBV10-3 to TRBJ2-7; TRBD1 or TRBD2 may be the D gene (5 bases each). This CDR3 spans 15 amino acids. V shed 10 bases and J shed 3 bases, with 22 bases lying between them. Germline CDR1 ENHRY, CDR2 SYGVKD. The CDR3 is CASSPRGRALYEQYF. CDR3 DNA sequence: TGTGCCAGCTCACCCCGGGGCAGGGCCCTCTACGAGCAGTACTTC.

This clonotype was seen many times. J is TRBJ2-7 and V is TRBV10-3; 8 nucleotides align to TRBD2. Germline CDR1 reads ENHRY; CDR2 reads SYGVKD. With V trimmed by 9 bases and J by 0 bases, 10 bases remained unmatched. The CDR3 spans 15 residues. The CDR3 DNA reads TGTGCCATAGCGCCAAGCGGGGGTGCCTCCTACGAGCAGTACTTC. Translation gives CAIAPSGGASYEQYF.

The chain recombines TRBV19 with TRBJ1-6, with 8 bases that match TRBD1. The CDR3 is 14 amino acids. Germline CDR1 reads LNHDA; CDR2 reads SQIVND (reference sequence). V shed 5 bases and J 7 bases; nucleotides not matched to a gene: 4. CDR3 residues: CASSVDRDNSPLHF. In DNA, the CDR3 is TGTGCCAGTAGTGTGGACAGGGACAATTCACCCCTCCACTTT.

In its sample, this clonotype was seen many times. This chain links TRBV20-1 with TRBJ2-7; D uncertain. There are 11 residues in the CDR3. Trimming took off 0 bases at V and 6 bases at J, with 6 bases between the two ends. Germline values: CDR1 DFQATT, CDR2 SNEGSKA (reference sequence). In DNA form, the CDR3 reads TGCAGTGCTAGAGAAACGGGCGAGCAGTACTTC. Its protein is CSARETGEQYF.

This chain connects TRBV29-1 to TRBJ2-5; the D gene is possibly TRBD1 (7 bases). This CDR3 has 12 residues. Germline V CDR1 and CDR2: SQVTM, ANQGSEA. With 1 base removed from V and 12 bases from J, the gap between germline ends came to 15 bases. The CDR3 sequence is CSVEAGGGRKYF. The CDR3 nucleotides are TGCAGCGTTGAAGCAGGGGGAGGACGAAAGTACTTC.